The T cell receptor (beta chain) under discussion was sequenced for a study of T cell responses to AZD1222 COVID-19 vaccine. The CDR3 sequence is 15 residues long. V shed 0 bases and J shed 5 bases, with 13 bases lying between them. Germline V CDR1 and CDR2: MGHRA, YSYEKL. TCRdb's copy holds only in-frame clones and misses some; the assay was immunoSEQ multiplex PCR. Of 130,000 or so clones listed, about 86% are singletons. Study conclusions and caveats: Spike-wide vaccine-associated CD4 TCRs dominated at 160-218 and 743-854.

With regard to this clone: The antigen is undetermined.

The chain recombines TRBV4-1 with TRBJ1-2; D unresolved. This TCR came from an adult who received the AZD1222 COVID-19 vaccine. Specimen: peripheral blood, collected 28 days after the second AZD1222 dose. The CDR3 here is CASSQEGRAPYGYTF. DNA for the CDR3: TGCGCCAGCAGCCAAGAGGGTAGGGCGCCTTATGGCTACACCTTC.